Listed below are T cell receptor beta chains from one sample, sequenced in a study of CD8 T cells in Susac syndrome. TCRdb re-analysed the immunoSEQ multiplex PCR reads in MiXCR, keeping a single row per CDR3 protein. The sample yields approximately 150,000 distinct CDR3 sequences, roughly 92% seen once. The sample was CD4+ T cells from PBMCs. Receptors were obtained from a human donor with multiple sclerosis. Both conserved end residues are part of each CDR3. The D gene is left open where the match is weak. A clone size is listed for some rows: how often the clone was seen (once, few, many), or a class if it is expanded.

length,size,J,D,V,DNA,CDR3
14,once,TRBJ1-1,NA,TRBV20-1,TGCAGTGCTAGAGAAGGGACGGGGAACACTGAAGCTTTCTTT,CSAREGTGNTEAFF
14,NA,TRBJ2-1,TRBD2,TRBV7-2,TGTGCCAGCAGCAAGACCGGGACTAACAATGAGCAGTTCTTC,CASSKTGTNNEQFF
14,NA,TRBJ2-7,NA,TRBV6-2/TRBV6-3,TGTGCCAGCAGTTACGGGGTCTTCCCAGCTGAGCAGTACTTC,CASSYGVFPAEQYF
14,once,TRBJ1-4,TRBD1,TRBV2,TGTGCCAGCAGAGACAGGGATGGTAATGAAAAACTGTTTTTT,CASRDRDGNEKLFF
17,NA,TRBJ2-7,TRBD2,TRBV2,TGTGCCAGCAGTTTCCCGGCTAGCGGGAGCACCTCCTACGAGCAGTACTTC,CASSFPASGSTSYEQYF
13,once,TRBJ2-7,TRBD1,TRBV7-9,TGTGCCAGCACCCGGACAGGGGAGTACGAGCAGTACTTC,CASTRTGEYEQYF
18,NA,TRBJ1-5,NA,TRBV12-3/TRBV12-4,TGTGCCAGCAGTTTAGAACAGGGCGGATCCAATAGCAATCAGCCCCAGCATTTT,CASSLEQGGSNSNQPQHF
16,NA,TRBJ2-1,TRBD2,TRBV6-2/TRBV6-3,TGTGCCAGCAGAAGACCCCTAGCGGGGGGCGGGAATGAGCAGTTCTTC,CASRRPLAGGGNEQFF
14,NA,TRBJ1-2,TRBD1,TRBV6-5,TGTGCCAGCAGACCAAGGACAGGGTACTATGGCTACACCTTC,CASRPRTGYYGYTF
14,NA,TRBJ2-7,NA,TRBV12-3/TRBV12-4,TGTGCCAGCAGTCGGCGTAGCGGTCCCTACGAGCAGTACTTC,CASSRRSGPYEQYF
14,few,TRBJ1-1,NA,TRBV12-3/TRBV12-4,TGTGCCAGCAGTTCCCCAGGTAGAGACACTGAAGCTTTCTTT,CASSSPGRDTEAFF
14,NA,TRBJ2-1,NA,TRBV24-1,TGTGCCACCAGTGACCTAGACAGGCCCAATGAGCAGTTCTTC,CATSDLDRPNEQFF
14,NA,TRBJ2-5,TRBD1,TRBV10-3,TGTGCCATCAGTGATCCCAGGGGGCGCAGAGCCCAGTACTTC,CAISDPRGRRAQYF
17,NA,TRBJ1-1,NA,TRBV10-3,TGTGCCATCAGTGAGAACATTGGGCGCTCCGTGAACACTGAAGCTTTCTTT,CAISENIGRSVNTEAFF
17,NA,TRBJ2-4,TRBD1,TRBV5-8,TGTGCCAGCAGCGCCGCATTCCGGGACAGGGTAAAAAACATTCAGTACTTC,CASSAAFRDRVKNIQYF
15,NA,TRBJ2-6,TRBD1,TRBV29-1,TGCAGCGTTACGACAGGGGTTTCTGGGGCCAACGTCCTGACTTTC,CSVTTGVSGANVLTF
15,NA,TRBJ2-1,TRBD2,TRBV5-1,TGCGCCAGCAGACCGGGACTAGCGGGAAGAAATGAGCAGTTCTTC,CASRPGLAGRNEQFF
14,NA,TRBJ1-1,NA,TRBV2,TGTGCCAGCAGCCGCTTAGCTCGGAACACTGAAGCTTTCTTT,CASSRLARNTEAFF
15,NA,TRBJ2-7,NA,TRBV5-1,TGCGCCAGCAGCTTGGATGGCTATGGGGGCTACGAGCAGTACTTC,CASSLDGYGGYEQYF
14,NA,TRBJ1-1,NA,TRBV7-9,TGTGCCAGCAGCTTAGAGGGGAGCAGGTCTGAAGCTTTCTTT,CASSLEGSRSEAFF
13,NA,TRBJ2-5,NA,TRBV18,TGTGCCAGCTCACTACACCTCCAAGGCAATGGATACTTC,CASSLHLQGNGYF
13,NA,TRBJ2-1,TRBD1,TRBV14,TGTGCCAGCAGCCACGGGACAGGGGCCAACCTGTTCTTC,CASSHGTGANLFF